The 12 T cell receptor beta chains reported below all come from one sample, sequenced in a study of T-cell memory formation after mild COVID-19. TCRdb re-derived calls from the 5' RACE reads in MiXCR, one entry per CDR3 protein. In the table there are roughly 120,000 distinct CDR3 sequences, 16% of which are singletons. The sequenced sample was PBMCs or a T cell subset sorted from them (not recorded which). The receptors originated from an adult woman who had mild COVID-19 (a few samples of this study predate the infection). Cell type and time point are not known.

This rearrangement joins TRBV15 to TRBJ2-7; D unresolved. The V gene's germline CDR1 is LNHNV and CDR2 YYDKDF (reference sequence). V gave up 0 bases and J gave up 7 bases, with 7 bases separating them. The CDR3 sequence is 12 residues long. CDR3 nucleotide sequence: TGTGCCACCAGCAGAGATGGGCGGGAGCAGTACTTC. Protein product: CATSRDGREQYF.

This clonotype came up a few times. This CDR3 is CASSRAQAINEQFF. CDR3 DNA sequence: TGTGCCAGCAGCCGGGCCCAGGCGATCAATGAGCAGTTCTTC. The gene calls are TRBV12-3 or TRBV12-4 and TRBJ2-1; D uncertain. The CDR3 extends over 14 amino acids. Trimming removed 6 bases at V and 6 bases at J, with 15 bases between.

V usage is TRBV4-1 and J usage is TRBJ2-2; D is uncertain. This CDR3 region has 13 residues. From germline, CDR1 is MGHRA and CDR2 YSYEKL. V lost 6 bases, J lost 3 bases, and 8 bases lay in between. The CDR3 here is CASSHLHTGELFF. DNA for the CDR3: TGCGCCAGCAGTCACCTACACACCGGGGAGCTGTTTTTT.

This clonotype was picked up a small number of times. The V gene is TRBV24-1, the J gene TRBJ2-3, with no clear D. Looked up from germline, CDR1 is KGHDR and CDR2 is SFDVKD. The CDR3 loop spans 14 amino acids. V shed 2 bases and J shed 2 bases, with 7 bases lying between them. CDR3 sequence (DNA): TGTGCCACCAGTGATTGGGCCTTCACAGATACGCAGTATTTT. Its translation is CATSDWAFTDTQYF.

This clonotype showed up just a few times. The J gene is TRBJ2-7, the V gene TRBV20-1, with D perhaps TRBD1 (5 bases). The CDR3 is made up of 11 amino acids. Germline loops: CDR1 DFQATT, CDR2 SNEGSKA (reference sequence). Between the trimmed V and J ends, which lost 0 bases and 12 bases, there was a span of 12 bases. The DNA of the CDR3 is TGCAGTGCTAGAGATCCCAGGGCTATGTACTTC. Protein: CSARDPRAMYF.

This clonotype was found a few times. The chain recombines TRBV7-8 with TRBJ2-6; tentative D call: TRBD1 (6 bases). Germline assignment: CDR1 SGHVS and CDR2 FQNEAQ. The CDR3 extends over 18 amino acids. The V gene lost 6 bases and the J gene lost 0 bases, with 18 bases spanning the gap. CDR3 amino acids: CASSFTGSSYSGANVLTF. In nucleotides, the CDR3 is TGTGCCAGCAGTTTCACAGGGAGCTCCTACTCTGGGGCCAACGTCCTGACTTTC. Full variable domain (outside the CDR3, taken from reference TRBV7-8 and TRBJ2-6): GAGVSQSPRYKVAKRGQDVALRCDPISGHVSLFWYQQALGQGPEFLTYFQNEAQLDKSGLPSDRFFAERPEGSVSTLKIQRTQQEDSAVYLCASSFTGSSYSGANVLTFGAGSRLTVL.

This sequence joins TRBV7-9 and TRBJ2-1, with 7 bases lining up with TRBD2. This CDR3 has 12 amino acids. V gave up 8 bases and J gave up 3 bases; unmatched junction bases: 1. Germline lookup yields CDR1 SEHNR and CDR2 FQNEAQ (reference sequence). The CDR3 bases are TGTGCCAGCGGGGGGGACTACAATGAGCAGTTCTTC. This translates into CASGGDYNEQFF.

The V gene is TRBV20-1, the J gene TRBJ1-5, with D uncertain. The CDR3 is 13 amino acids. Germline lookup yields CDR1 DFQATT and CDR2 SNEGSKA (reference sequence). V lost 6 bases and J 0 bases, leaving 9 bases between the germline ends. CDR3 nucleotides: TGCAGTGCCTCAGCATATAGCAATCAGCCCCAGCATTTT. This encodes CSASAYSNQPQHF.

This clonotype was found a few times. The V call is TRBV6-2 or TRBV6-3, the J call TRBJ2-1; TRBD1 matches 7 bases. The V gene's germline CDR1 is MNHEY and CDR2 SVGEGT. This CDR3 spans 13 amino acids. The junction had 4 bases not matched to a gene; V was cut back by 6 bases and J by 5 bases. CDR3 sequence: CASSSGQNNEQFF. CDR3 sequence (DNA): TGTGCCAGCAGCTCGGGACAGAACAATGAGCAGTTCTTC.

The V call is TRBV6-5, the J call TRBJ2-5; a weak D match, TRBD2 (6 bases). Trimming pared 4 bases from V and 5 bases from J, leaving 20 bases between. CDR3 size: 16 residues. Looked up from germline, CDR1 is MNHEY and CDR2 is SVGAGI. CDR3 region: CASSFGLLGGAETQYF. The CDR3 nucleotides are TGTGCCAGCAGTTTTGGGCTCCTTGGAGGGGCGGAGACCCAGTACTTC.

The chain uses TRBV29-1 and TRBJ2-5, with TRBD2 identical over 13 bases. The J segment lost 4 bases and the V segment lost 5 bases, leaving 4 bases of the junction unmatched. The CDR3 loop spans 14 amino acids. Germline assignment: CDR1 SQVTM and CDR2 ANQGSEA. The CDR3 loop reads CSVSGLAGAETQYF. In nucleotides, the CDR3 is TGCAGCGTTTCCGGACTAGCGGGAGCAGAGACCCAGTACTTC.

The chain combines TRBV18 with TRBJ1-5; D is ambiguous. Germline values: CDR1 KGHSH, CDR2 LQKENI. CDR3 length: 13 amino acids. V gave up 4 bases and J gave up 4 bases, with 8 bases separating them. The CDR3 sequence: CASSQGVNQPQHF. The CDR3 DNA sequence: TGTGCCAGCTCACAAGGCGTAAATCAGCCCCAGCATTTT.